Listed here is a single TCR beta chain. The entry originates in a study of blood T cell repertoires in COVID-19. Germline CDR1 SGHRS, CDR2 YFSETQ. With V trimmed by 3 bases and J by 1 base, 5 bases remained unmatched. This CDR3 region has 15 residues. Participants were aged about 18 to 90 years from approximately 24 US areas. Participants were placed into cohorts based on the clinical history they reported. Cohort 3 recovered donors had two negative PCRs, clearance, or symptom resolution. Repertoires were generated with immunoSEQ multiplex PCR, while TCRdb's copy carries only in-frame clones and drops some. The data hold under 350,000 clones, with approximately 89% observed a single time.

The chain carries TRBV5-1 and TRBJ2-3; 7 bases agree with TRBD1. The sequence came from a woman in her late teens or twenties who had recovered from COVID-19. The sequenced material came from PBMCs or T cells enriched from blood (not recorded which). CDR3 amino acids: CASSSTGSGTDTQYF. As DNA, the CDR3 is TGCGCCAGCAGCTCGACAGGGAGTGGCACAGATACGCAGTATTTT.